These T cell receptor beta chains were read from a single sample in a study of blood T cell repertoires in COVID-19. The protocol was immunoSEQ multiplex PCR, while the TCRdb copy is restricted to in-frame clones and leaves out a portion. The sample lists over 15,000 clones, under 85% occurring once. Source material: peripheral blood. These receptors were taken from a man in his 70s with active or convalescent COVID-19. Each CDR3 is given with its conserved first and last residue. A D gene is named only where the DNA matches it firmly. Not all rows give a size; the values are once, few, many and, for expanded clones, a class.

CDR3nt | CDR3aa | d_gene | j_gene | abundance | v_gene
TGTGCCAGCAGCTTGGGAGGTCGAAGCTCCTACGAGCAGTACTTC | CASSLGGRSSYEQYF | NA | TRBJ2-7 | NA | TRBV5-4
TGTGCCAGTAGTATTTTGGGGACAGGGGCTTCTGAAGCTTTCTTT | CASSILGTGASEAFF | TRBD1 | TRBJ1-1 | NA | TRBV19
TGTGCCAGCAGCCAGAGGGGGACTAGCGGGAACGGTGAGCAGTTCTTC | CASSQRGTSGNGEQFF | TRBD2 | TRBJ2-1 | NA | TRBV3-1/TRBV3-2
TGTGCCAGCAGCTTACCTCGACAGGTGGCACACACTAGTCGACAAGAGACCCAGTACTTC | CASSLPRQVAHTSRQETQYF | NA | TRBJ2-5 | once | TRBV11-3
TGTGCCACCAGGTCTCAGGGTAGATGGCTGGGCGAGCAGTACTTC | CATRSQGRWLGEQYF | NA | TRBJ2-7 | NA | TRBV24-1
TGTGCCAGCACCCCTAGGTTGGGGGCGACGACTAGCACAGATACGCAGTATTTT | CASTPRLGATTSTDTQYF | NA | TRBJ2-3 | once | TRBV6-2/TRBV6-3
TGTGCCAGCAGTACCGGGACAGGAAACACCATATATTTT | CASSTGTGNTIYF | NA | TRBJ1-3 | few | TRBV12-3/TRBV12-4
TGTGCCAGCAGTACCCGGGACAGTGGGGCTGAAGCTTTCTTT | CASSTRDSGAEAFF | TRBD1 | TRBJ1-1 | NA | TRBV6-5
TGTGCCAGCAACCCTAGCGGGGGGGCCGGCACCGGGGAGCTGTTTTTT | CASNPSGGAGTGELFF | TRBD2 | TRBJ2-2 | few | TRBV2
TGTGCCAGCAGCCAACCCACAGGACCCTCTGGAAACACCATATATTTT | CASSQPTGPSGNTIYF | NA | TRBJ1-3 | few | TRBV3-1/TRBV3-2
TGTGCCAGCAGAGGGACAGTAACAGATACGCAGTATTTT | CASRGTVTDTQYF | TRBD1 | TRBJ2-3 | NA | TRBV28
TGTGCCAGCAGCCGCGAGGGCAGCTCCTACAATGAGCAGTTCTTC | CASSREGSSYNEQFF | NA | TRBJ2-1 | few | TRBV3-1/TRBV3-2
TGCGCCAGCAGCCGTGCTAGCGGGCAATACAATGAGCAGTTCTTC | CASSRASGQYNEQFF | TRBD2 | TRBJ2-1 | few | TRBV5-1
TGTGCCAGCAGCTTCCCGGGACTAGCGGGGCCGTACAATGAGCAGTTCTTC | CASSFPGLAGPYNEQFF | TRBD2 | TRBJ2-1 | once | TRBV11-3
TGTGCCAGCAGCTTAGGATCGGGGATGAACACTGAAGCTTTCTTT | CASSLGSGMNTEAFF | NA | TRBJ1-1 | NA | TRBV7-2
TGTGCCAGCAGCTTAGACAGCTATAGCAATCAGCCCCAGCATTTT | CASSLDSYSNQPQHF | NA | TRBJ1-5 | NA | TRBV7-6
TGCGCCAGCAGCAGAGGACAGTCCACCGGGGAGCTGTTTTTT | CASSRGQSTGELFF | NA | TRBJ2-2 | NA | TRBV5-1
TGTGCCAGCAGCACGACAGGGAGGCTGTTTTTT | CASSTTGRLFF | TRBD1 | TRBJ1-4 | NA | TRBV11-2
TGTGCCAGCAGCCGCAGGGGACAGATTGAAGAGACCCAGTACTTC | CASSRRGQIEETQYF | TRBD1 | TRBJ2-5 | NA | TRBV14
TGTGCCAGCAGCTTTGTGGGCACCCAAAACATTCAGTACTTC | CASSFVGTQNIQYF | NA | TRBJ2-4 | NA | TRBV5-4
TGTGCCAGCATGAGGGACAGGGGGGGAGGGCAGCCCCAGCATTTT | CASMRDRGGGQPQHF | TRBD1 | TRBJ1-5 | NA | TRBV28
TGTGCCAGCAGTTCGACGACAACCAATAGCAATCAGCCCCAGCATTTT | CASSSTTTNSNQPQHF | NA | TRBJ1-5 | NA | TRBV28
TGTGCCAGCAGCCCGAAGGGGGCAGTTGAAGCTTTCTTT | CASSPKGAVEAFF | TRBD1 | TRBJ1-1 | NA | TRBV3-1/TRBV3-2
TGTGCCAGCAGCCAAGGGACTAGCGGGAGAGGGGACAATGAGCAGTTCTTC | CASSQGTSGRGDNEQFF | TRBD2 | TRBJ2-1 | NA | TRBV4-2
TGTGCCAGCAGTCGGGCCGGGACTAGCCTGACCGGGGAGCTGTTTTTT | CASSRAGTSLTGELFF | TRBD2 | TRBJ2-2 | NA | TRBV6-6
TGCAGCGTTGAAGACCCGCGGCGAGGGAGGACTGAAGCTTTCTTT | CSVEDPRRGRTEAFF | NA | TRBJ1-1 | NA | TRBV29-1
TGTGCCAGCAGCTTGGATAGGCTAGCGGGAGTCCCAGATACGCAGTATTTT | CASSLDRLAGVPDTQYF | TRBD2 | TRBJ2-3 | NA | TRBV5-4
TGTGCCAGCTCACCGGAGGGCCAGGGTTCACCCCTCCACTTT | CASSPEGQGSPLHF | NA | TRBJ1-6 | few | TRBV18
TGCGCCAGCAGCTCGGGTGGATCTGAAAAACTGTTTTTT | CASSSGGSEKLFF | NA | TRBJ1-4 | NA | TRBV5-1
TGTGCCAGCAGTTCCCAGGGACTTTCTAACTATGGCTACACCTTC | CASSSQGLSNYGYTF | NA | TRBJ1-2 | NA | TRBV28
TGCGCCAGCAGCCCCGGGACTAGCGGGACGGTAGACGAGCAGTACTTC | CASSPGTSGTVDEQYF | TRBD2 | TRBJ2-7 | few | TRBV5-1
TGCGCCAGCAGCCAAGATGAGCGAAGCTCCTACGAGCAGTACTTC | CASSQDERSSYEQYF | NA | TRBJ2-7 | NA | TRBV4-3
TGCGCCAGCAGCCAGGATCCAGCGGGAGGCGAGCAGTACTTC | CASSQDPAGGEQYF | TRBD2 | TRBJ2-7 | NA | TRBV5-1
TGTGCCAGCAGTGAATCGGGGGACGCAGAGACCCAGTACTTC | CASSESGDAETQYF | NA | TRBJ2-5 | NA | TRBV2
TGTGCCAGCAGTTCAGGGGGCTTACCAGATACGCAGTATTTT | CASSSGGLPDTQYF | TRBD1 | TRBJ2-3 | NA | TRBV28
TGTGCCAGCAGTCCCGGAGGTCAGATTAATTCACCCCTCCACTTT | CASSPGGQINSPLHF | NA | TRBJ1-6 | NA | TRBV6-2/TRBV6-3
TGTGCCAGCAGCTTAGCGAGGAGCGGGACCGAGGATTCACCCCTCCACTTT | CASSLARSGTEDSPLHF | NA | TRBJ1-6 | NA | TRBV7-2
TGTGCCACCAGCGCCTCGGGAGGGGGCAAGCCCCAGCATTTT | CATSASGGGKPQHF | TRBD1 | TRBJ1-5 | NA | TRBV15
TGTGCCAGCTCACCATATCCCGGGGAGCCCCAGCATTTT | CASSPYPGEPQHF | NA | TRBJ1-5 | once | TRBV18
TGCGCCAGCAGCCCCTTCCCGGGACAGGGGGCGAGGACCGGGGAGCTGTTTTTT | CASSPFPGQGARTGELFF | TRBD1 | TRBJ2-2 | NA | TRBV4-1